Sequencing of this T cell receptor (beta chain) was carried out in a study of identical twins. TCRdb re-called the 5' RACE reads through MiXCR, storing one row per CDR3 protein. The sample gives 500,000 to 650,000 distinct CDR3 sequences, 7.1% of which show up once; approximately 1.5% is in the top ten. This clonotype was found many times. V trimming: 2 bases; J trimming: 0 bases; junction bases outside the gene matches: 3. The CDR3 consists of 17 residues. CDR1 and CDR2 (germline): KGHSH, LQKENI. These data also formed part of another study, on yellow fever vaccine responses in identical twins.

The sequenced sample consisted of PBMCs. This rearrangement joins TRBV18 to TRBJ2-4, with 11 positions matching TRBD1. The sequence came from a woman between 18 and 30 years old in good health. CDR3 DNA: TGTGCCAGCTCACCATCGGACAGGGGGCTAGCCAAAAACATTCAGTACTTC. Translated, it gives CASSPSDRGLAKNIQYF.